A selection of T cell receptor beta chains follows, all from one sample in a study of cytomegalovirus exposure and HLA in healthy donors. The data were produced by immunoSEQ multiplex PCR, yet TCRdb's version contains in-frame clones alone and is incomplete. The sample holds around 200,000 clones, 75% to 85% seen once. The source material was PBMCs. The receptors derive from a girl between 5 and 17 years old in good health and CMV-seronegative. CDR3s include the opening cysteine and the closing phenylalanine or tryptophan. D genes are given only for firm matches. Size is omitted from some rows. Given values are once, few, many or a class for expanded clones.

j_call,clone_size,v_call,d_call,cdr3_aa,cdr3_nt
TRBJ1-3,NA,TRBV15,NA,CATSKEGPDSGNTIYF,TGTGCCACCAGCAAGGAGGGGCCAGACTCTGGAAACACCATATATTTT
TRBJ1-2,once,TRBV7-6,TRBD1,CASSQRTGQGGYTF,TGTGCCAGCAGCCAAAGGACAGGGCAGGGGGGCTACACCTTC
TRBJ1-1,NA,TRBV27,NA,CASSIYTGFPPPNTEAFF,TGTGCCAGCAGTATTTACACAGGGTTTCCCCCTCCAAACACTGAAGCTTTCTTT
TRBJ1-1,NA,TRBV21-1,NA,CASSKRDRWNTEAFF,TGTGCCAGCAGCAAGAGGGATCGGTGGAACACTGAAGCTTTCTTT
TRBJ1-2,NA,TRBV6-6,TRBD1,CASTLGQGLGYTF,TGTGCCAGCACCCTAGGACAGGGACTTGGCTACACCTTC
TRBJ2-5,once,TRBV25-1,NA,CASSDRLRETQYF,TGTGCCAGCAGTGATCGCTTGCGGGAGACCCAGTACTTC
TRBJ1-2,NA,TRBV4-3,NA,CASSLADGYGYTF,TGCGCCAGCAGCCTAGCTGACGGGTATGGCTACACCTTC
TRBJ1-5,few,TRBV6-5,NA,CASSYDSSNQPQHF,TGTGCCAGCAGTTATGACAGTAGCAATCAGCCCCAGCATTTT
TRBJ1-4,NA,TRBV27,TRBD1,CASRKDREIEKLFF,TGTGCCAGCAGGAAGGACAGGGAGATAGAAAAACTGTTTTTT
TRBJ2-1,NA,TRBV6-6,NA,CASSYSEAEGYNEQFF,TGTGCCAGCAGTTACTCAGAAGCGGAGGGGTACAATGAGCAGTTCTTC
TRBJ2-7,NA,TRBV6-1,TRBD1,CASSVTGTGGREQYF,TGTGCCAGCAGTGTAACCGGGACAGGGGGCAGGGAGCAGTACTTC
TRBJ1-1,once,TRBV7-9,NA,CASSLGPKNTEAFF,TGTGCCAGCAGCTTAGGGCCGAAGAACACTGAAGCTTTCTTT
TRBJ1-6,NA,TRBV30,TRBD1,CAWSGRTGGSPLHF,TGTGCCTGGAGTGGGCGGACAGGGGGTTCACCCCTCCACTTT
TRBJ2-7,NA,TRBV5-1,TRBD1,CASSLLGTGVGYEQYF,TGCGCCAGCAGCTTGTTAGGGACAGGGGTAGGCTACGAGCAGTACTTC
TRBJ2-5,NA,TRBV7-2,TRBD1,CASSLAGTEKETQYF,TGTGCCAGCAGCTTAGCCGGGACAGAGAAAGAGACCCAGTACTTC
TRBJ2-5,NA,TRBV5-1,TRBD2,CASSLDSGGRETQYF,TGCGCCAGCAGCTTGGATAGCGGGGGTCGGGAGACCCAGTACTTC
TRBJ2-2,few,TRBV5-6,TRBD1,CASSLASTGGNTGELFF,TGTGCCAGCAGCTTGGCCTCGACAGGGGGTAACACCGGGGAGCTGTTTTTT
TRBJ2-1,NA,TRBV13,NA,CASRTRGGKSYNEQFF,TGTGCCAGCAGAACGAGAGGGGGTAAATCCTACAATGAGCAGTTCTTC
TRBJ2-3,NA,TRBV28,NA,CASSFQGLLGGTDTQYF,TGTGCCAGCAGTTTCCAGGGGCTCCTGGGGGGCACAGATACGCAGTATTTT
TRBJ1-1,once,TRBV19,NA,CASSVDMNTEAFF,TGTGCCAGTAGTGTCGACATGAACACTGAAGCTTTCTTT
TRBJ2-1,NA,TRBV28,TRBD1,CASSSEKRGQGRGLYNEQFF,TGTGCCAGCAGTTCCGAAAAGAGGGGACAGGGCCGAGGTTTATACAATGAGCAGTTCTTC
TRBJ2-5,NA,TRBV7-2,NA,CASSLGRGETQYF,TGTGCCAGCAGCTTAGGCAGGGGTGAGACCCAGTACTTC
TRBJ1-4,few,TRBV7-6,NA,CASSLYVGGEKLFF,TGTGCCAGCAGCTTATATGTGGGAGGTGAAAAACTGTTTTTT
TRBJ2-1,NA,TRBV5-1,NA,CASSSNTGSYNEQFF,TGCGCCAGCAGCTCAAACACAGGTTCCTACAATGAGCAGTTCTTC
TRBJ2-1,once,TRBV4-1,TRBD2,CASSQDGRGGLLQFF,TGCGCCAGCAGCCAAGATGGGCGGGGGGGCCTCCTGCAGTTCTTC
TRBJ1-5,NA,TRBV27,NA,CASRLRGHDSNQPQHF,TGTGCCAGCAGACTAAGGGGACACGATAGCAATCAGCCCCAGCATTTT
TRBJ1-1,few,TRBV6-6,TRBD1,CATGTGGFMNTEAFF,TGTGCCACCGGGACAGGGGGCTTCATGAACACTGAAGCTTTCTTT
TRBJ2-6,NA,TRBV27,TRBD1,CASTSGTAGANVLTF,TGTGCCAGTACGTCAGGGACAGCTGGGGCCAACGTCCTGACTTTC
TRBJ1-4,NA,TRBV2,NA,CASSEDPGPYEKLFF,TGTGCCAGCAGTGAAGACCCAGGGCCCTATGAAAAACTGTTTTTT
TRBJ2-3,NA,TRBV7-9,TRBD2,CASSHEAGGRDTQYF,TGTGCCAGCAGCCACGAAGCGGGGGGACGAGATACGCAGTATTTT
TRBJ2-7,NA,TRBV2,TRBD1,CASSVDRDEQYF,TGTGCCAGCAGTGTAGACAGGGACGAGCAGTACTTC
TRBJ1-6,NA,TRBV2,NA,CASRVTGYNSPLHF,TGTGCCAGCAGGGTGACAGGTTATAATTCCCCCCTCCACTTT
TRBJ2-7,NA,TRBV7-2,TRBD1,CASSLYPDRVNEQYF,TGTGCCAGCAGCTTATATCCGGACAGGGTTAACGAGCAGTACTTC
TRBJ2-5,NA,TRBV28,NA,CASSLQGSETQYF,TGTGCCAGCAGTTTACAGGGGTCGGAGACCCAGTACTTC
TRBJ1-5,many,TRBV2,NA,CAVSQGNQPQHF,TGTGCCGTCTCCCAGGGAAATCAGCCCCAGCATTTT
TRBJ2-5,NA,TRBV5-4,NA,CASSLAPGQETQYF,TGTGCCAGCAGCTTGGCACCAGGCCAAGAGACCCAGTACTTC
TRBJ2-7,NA,TRBV7-2,NA,CASSLEVGTIDF,TGTGCCAGCAGCTTAGAGGTAGGGACAATTGACTTC
TRBJ1-2,NA,TRBV28,TRBD1,CASRTSGQGGGYTF,TGTGCCAGCAGGACTTCCGGACAGGGCGGAGGGTACACCTTC
TRBJ2-5,NA,TRBV4-2,NA,CASSQDFGGFETQYF,TGTGCCAGCAGCCAAGATTTTGGGGGCTTCGAGACCCAGTACTTC
TRBJ1-5,NA,TRBV30,NA,CAWSVMAGSHQPQHF,TGTGCCTGGAGTGTAATGGCAGGCAGCCATCAGCCCCAGCATTTT
TRBJ1-1,NA,TRBV15,NA,CATSRRQGINTEAFF,TGTGCCACCAGCAGACGTCAGGGGATTAACACTGAAGCTTTCTTT
TRBJ2-3,NA,TRBV6-6,TRBD2,CASSWTSGATDTQYF,TGTGCCAGCAGTTGGACTAGCGGGGCCACAGATACGCAGTATTTT
TRBJ2-1,NA,TRBV9,NA,CASSVSSPFF,TGTGCCAGCAGCGTATCTAGCCCGTTCTTC
TRBJ2-2,NA,TRBV10-1,TRBD1,CATLESQGVENTGELFF,TGCGCCACCCTTGAGTCCCAGGGGGTGGAGAACACCGGGGAGCTGTTTTTT
TRBJ2-1,NA,TRBV30,NA,CAWSTGSYNEQFF,TGTGCCTGGAGTACGGGTTCCTACAATGAGCAGTTCTTC
TRBJ1-5,NA,TRBV2,TRBD1,CASSELVAGGQPQHF,TGTGCCAGCAGTGAGTTGGTGGCAGGGGGTCAGCCCCAGCATTTT
TRBJ2-5,NA,TRBV10-2,NA,CASTGQFGETQYF,TGCGCCAGTACCGGACAGTTTGGGGAGACCCAGTACTTC
TRBJ2-4,NA,TRBV30,NA,CAWNFGVTKNIQYF,TGTGCCTGGAACTTCGGAGTTACCAAAAACATTCAGTACTTC
TRBJ1-1,few,TRBV27,NA,CASSSPGAMTEAFF,TGTGCCAGCAGTTCCCCAGGGGCAATGACTGAAGCTTTCTTT